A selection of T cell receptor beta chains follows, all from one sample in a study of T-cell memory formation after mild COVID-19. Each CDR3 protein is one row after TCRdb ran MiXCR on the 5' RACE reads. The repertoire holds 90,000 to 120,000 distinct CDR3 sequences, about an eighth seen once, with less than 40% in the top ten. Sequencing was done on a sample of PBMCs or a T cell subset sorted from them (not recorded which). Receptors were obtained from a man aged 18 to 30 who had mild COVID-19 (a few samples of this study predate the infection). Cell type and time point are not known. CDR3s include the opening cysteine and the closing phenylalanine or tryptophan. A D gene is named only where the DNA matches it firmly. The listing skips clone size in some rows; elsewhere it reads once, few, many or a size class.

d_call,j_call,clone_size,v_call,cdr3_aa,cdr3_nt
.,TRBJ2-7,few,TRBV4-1,CASSRGLGPYEQYF,TGCGCCAGCAGCCGTGGGTTGGGACCCTACGAGCAGTACTTC
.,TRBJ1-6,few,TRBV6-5,CASSYQVEGSPLHF,TGTGCCAGCAGTTACCAGGTTGAGGGATCACCCCTCCACTTT
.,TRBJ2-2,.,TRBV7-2,CASSPRDIAWTGELFF,TGTGCCAGCAGCCCTCGGGACATAGCCTGGACCGGGGAGCTGTTTTTT
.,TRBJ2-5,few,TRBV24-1,CATSGGNGETQYF,TGTGCCACCAGCGGAGGGAATGGGGAGACCCAGTACTTC
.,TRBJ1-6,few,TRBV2,CASSAGRYNSPLHF,TGTGCCAGCAGTGCAGGGCGATATAATTCACCCCTCCACTTT
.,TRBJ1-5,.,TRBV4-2,CASSQEAGGLQPQHF,TGTGCCAGCAGCCAAGAGGCGGGGGGGCTACAGCCCCAGCATTTT
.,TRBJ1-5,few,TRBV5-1,CASSPEPGPWPQHF,TGCGCCAGCAGCCCGGAGCCGGGCCCCTGGCCCCAGCATTTT
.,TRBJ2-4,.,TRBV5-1,CASSFSRLDRSKNIQYF,TGCGCCAGCAGTTTCTCCCGCCTCGACAGGAGCAAAAACATTCAGTACTTC
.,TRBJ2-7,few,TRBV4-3,CASSQDEGTYEQYF,TGCGCCAGCAGCCAAGATGAGGGAACCTACGAGCAGTACTTC
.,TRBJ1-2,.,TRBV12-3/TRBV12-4,CASSPTGGYGYTF,TGTGCCAGCAGTCCCACAGGCGGGTATGGCTACACCTTC
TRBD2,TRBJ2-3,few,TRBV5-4,CASSWVAGSGSTDTQYF,TGTGCCAGCAGCTGGGTAGCGGGGTCCGGAAGCACAGATACGCAGTATTTT
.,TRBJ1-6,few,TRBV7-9,CASSSDTGSSSPLHF,TGTGCCAGCAGCTCAGATACAGGGTCTAGTTCACCCCTCCACTTT
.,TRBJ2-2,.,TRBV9,CASSISAGELFF,TGTGCCAGCAGTATCTCGGCCGGGGAGCTGTTTTTT
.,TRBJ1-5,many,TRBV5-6,CASSLWGGQPQHF,TGTGCCAGCAGCTTGTGGGGGGGACAGCCCCAGCATTTT
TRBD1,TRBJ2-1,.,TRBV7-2,CASSRDSDYNEQFF,TGTGCCAGCAGCCGGGACAGCGATTACAATGAGCAGTTCTTC
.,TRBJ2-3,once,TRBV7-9,CASRPPREDTDTQYF,TGTGCCAGCAGGCCCCCCCGGGAAGACACAGATACGCAGTATTTT
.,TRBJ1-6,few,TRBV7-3,CASSAPGTPALHF,TGTGCCAGCAGCGCTCCCGGGACACCCGCCCTCCACTTT
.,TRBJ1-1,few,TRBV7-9,CASKKGPEAFF,TGTGCCAGCAAAAAGGGACCCGAAGCTTTCTTT
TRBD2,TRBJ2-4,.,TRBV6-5,CASSHGGGIAKDIQYF,TGTGCCAGCAGTCACGGGGGGGGTATAGCCAAAGACATTCAGTACTTC
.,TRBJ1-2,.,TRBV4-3,CASSQGLGGIYTF,TGCGCCAGCAGCCAAGGTTTAGGAGGGATCTACACCTTC
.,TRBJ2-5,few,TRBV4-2,CASSQDDWGQGETQYF,TGTGCCAGCAGCCAAGACGACTGGGGGCAAGGAGAGACCCAGTACTTC
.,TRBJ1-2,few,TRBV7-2,CASSSAHGNFNYGYTF,TGTGCCAGCAGCTCTGCTCACGGAAACTTTAACTATGGCTACACCTTC
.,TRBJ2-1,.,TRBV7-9,CASSSGTNYNEQFF,TGTGCCAGCAGCTCCGGGACAAACTACAATGAGCAGTTCTTC
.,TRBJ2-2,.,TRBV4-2,CASSQEDGGGTGELFF,TGTGCCAGCAGCCAAGAGGACGGAGGAGGTACCGGGGAGCTGTTTTTT
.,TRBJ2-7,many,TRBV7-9,CASRKLGPSYEQYF,TGTGCCAGCAGGAAACTCGGGCCCTCCTACGAGCAGTACTTC
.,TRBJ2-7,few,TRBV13,CASRGGSTYEQYF,TGTGCCAGCAGAGGGGGTTCCACCTACGAGCAGTACTTC
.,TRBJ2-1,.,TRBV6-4,CASSDGVNEQFF,TGTGCCAGCAGTGACGGGGTCAATGAGCAGTTCTTC
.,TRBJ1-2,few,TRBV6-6,CACQLPGRPGEGYTF,TGTGCCTGTCAACTGCCGGGACGCCCGGGGGAAGGCTACACCTTC
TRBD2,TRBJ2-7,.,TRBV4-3,CASSQGGGYSYEQYF,TGCGCCAGCAGCCAAGGCGGGGGGTACTCCTACGAGCAGTACTTC
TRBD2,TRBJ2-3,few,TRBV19,CASSTERGGATDTQYF,TGTGCCAGTAGTACCGAGCGGGGGGGCGCCACAGATACGCAGTATTTT
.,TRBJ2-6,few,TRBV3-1,CASSQDSSGANVLTF,TGTGCCAGCAGCCAAGATAGCTCTGGGGCCAACGTCCTGACTTTC
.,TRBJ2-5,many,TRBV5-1,CASSRALEVETQYF,TGCGCCAGCAGCCGGGCCCTAGAGGTAGAGACCCAGTACTTC
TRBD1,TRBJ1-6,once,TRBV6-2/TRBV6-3,CASSHRTGGNSAYNSPLHF,TGTGCCAGCAGTCATCGGACAGGGGGCAATTCGGCCTATAATTCACCCCTCCACTTT
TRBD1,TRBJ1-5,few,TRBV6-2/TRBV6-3,CASSYSRGSYQPQHF,TGTGCCAGCAGTTATTCCAGGGGGTCGTATCAGCCCCAGCATTTT
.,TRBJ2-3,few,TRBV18,CASSHGQDTQYF,TGTGCCAGCTCACACGGGCAGGATACGCAGTATTTT
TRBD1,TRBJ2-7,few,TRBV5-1,CASSWDGTGGAEQYF,TGCGCCAGCAGCTGGGATGGGACAGGGGGTGCCGAGCAGTACTTC
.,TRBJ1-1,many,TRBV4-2,CASSQATEAFF,TGTGCCAGCAGCCAAGCCACTGAAGCTTTCTTT
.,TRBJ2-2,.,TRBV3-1,CASSQDLNTGELFF,TGTGCCAGCAGCCAAGATCTGAACACCGGGGAGCTGTTTTTT
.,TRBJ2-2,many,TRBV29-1,CSVAGRANTGELFF,TGCAGCGTTGCGGGTCGGGCGAACACCGGGGAGCTGTTTTTT
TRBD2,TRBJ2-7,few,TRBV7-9,CASSAPAGVEQYF,TGTGCCAGCAGCGCCCCAGCGGGGGTCGAGCAGTACTTC
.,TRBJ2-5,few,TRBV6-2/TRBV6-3,CASSYSRELRAQYF,TGTGCCAGCAGTTACAGCAGGGAATTACGGGCCCAGTACTTC
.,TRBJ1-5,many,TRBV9,CASSVEGGNQPQHF,TGTGCCAGCAGCGTAGAAGGGGGCAATCAGCCCCAGCATTTT
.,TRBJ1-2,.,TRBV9,CASSVARTDYGYTF,TGTGCCAGCAGCGTAGCCCGGACAGACTATGGCTACACCTTC
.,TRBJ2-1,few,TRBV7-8,CASSLDSGGMGNEQFF,TGTGCCAGCAGCTTAGACTCGGGTGGGATGGGCAATGAGCAGTTCTTC